This TCR beta chain is from a study of shared clonotypes between healthy human individuals. On this clone: Its matching antigen is unknown.

The study's findings and limits: In contrast to clonotypes shared by all four donors, non-shared clonotypes had lower generation probabilities.

Each cell subset's genomic DNA was divided evenly among several immunoSEQ plates. Data came from immunoSEQ multiplex PCR; TCRdb stores just in-frame clones and leaves some out. The repertoire holds about 2.5 million clones, less than 95% seen once, with approximately 0.4% in the top ten. Germline V gives CDR1 MNHEY, CDR2 SMNVEV (reference sequence). The CDR3 is 13 residues long. Trimming took 1 base from V and 3 from J, leaving 5 bases between them. The chain has TRBV27 and TRBJ2-3; D not resolved. The specimen was naive CD4+ T cells from PBMCs. The subset denotes: CD45RA+ positively selected. This TCR was sampled from a man aged 18 to 35 in good health. Some clones in this sample may be carry-over from other donors' samples. CDR3 residues: CASSLWSTDTQYF. DNA of the CDR3: TGTGCCAGCAGTTTATGGAGTACAGATACGCAGTATTTT.